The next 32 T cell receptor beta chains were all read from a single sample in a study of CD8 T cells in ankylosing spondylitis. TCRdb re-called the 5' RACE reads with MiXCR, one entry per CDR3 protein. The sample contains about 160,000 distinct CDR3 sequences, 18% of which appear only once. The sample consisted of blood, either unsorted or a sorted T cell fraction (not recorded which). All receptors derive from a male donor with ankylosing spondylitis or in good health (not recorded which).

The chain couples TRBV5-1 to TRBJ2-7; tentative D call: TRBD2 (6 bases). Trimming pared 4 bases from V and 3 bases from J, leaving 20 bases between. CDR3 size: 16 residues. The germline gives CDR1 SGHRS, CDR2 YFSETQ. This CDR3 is CASSRSAGTGYYEQYF. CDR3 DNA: TGCGCCAGCAGCCGCTCGGCCGGGACTGGATACTACGAGCAGTACTTC.

The CDR3 loop is CASSLAWGPLSYEQYF. The CDR3 DNA sequence: TGCGCCAGCAGCTTGGCGTGGGGCCCCCTTTCCTACGAGCAGTACTTC. The rearrangement uses TRBV5-1 and TRBJ2-7; TRBD1 might be the D (5 bases). Trimming cost V 0 bases and J 1 base, with 14 bases left between them. Germline V gives CDR1 SGHRS, CDR2 YFSETQ. This CDR3 has 16 amino acids.

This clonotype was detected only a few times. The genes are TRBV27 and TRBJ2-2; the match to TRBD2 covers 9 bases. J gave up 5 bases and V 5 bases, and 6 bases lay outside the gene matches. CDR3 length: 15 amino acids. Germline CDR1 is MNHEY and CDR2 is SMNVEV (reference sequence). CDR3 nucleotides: TGTGCCAGCAGTAAATCCGGACTAGCGACCGGGGAGCTGTTTTTT. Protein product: CASSKSGLATGELFF.

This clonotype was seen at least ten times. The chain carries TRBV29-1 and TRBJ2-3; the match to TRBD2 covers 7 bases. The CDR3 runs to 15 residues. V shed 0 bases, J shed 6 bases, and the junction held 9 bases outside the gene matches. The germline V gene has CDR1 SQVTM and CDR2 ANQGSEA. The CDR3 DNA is TGCAGCGTTGAAGAAGGGACGGGGGGTCTGGATACGCAGTATTTT. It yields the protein CSVEEGTGGLDTQYF.

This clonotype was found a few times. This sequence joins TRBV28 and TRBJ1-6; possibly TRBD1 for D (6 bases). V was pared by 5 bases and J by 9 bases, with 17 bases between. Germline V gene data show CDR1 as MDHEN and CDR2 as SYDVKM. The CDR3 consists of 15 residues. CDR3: CASSQGGPGGSPLHF. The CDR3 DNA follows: TGTGCCAGCAGTCAAGGGGGTCCCGGTGGTTCACCCCTCCACTTT.

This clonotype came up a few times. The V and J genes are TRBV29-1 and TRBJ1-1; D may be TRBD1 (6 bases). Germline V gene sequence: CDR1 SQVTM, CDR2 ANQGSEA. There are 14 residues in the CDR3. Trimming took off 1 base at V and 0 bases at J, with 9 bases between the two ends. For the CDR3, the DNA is TGCAGCGTTGAAGCCAGGGGCCTGAACACTGAAGCTTTCTTT. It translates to CSVEARGLNTEAFF.

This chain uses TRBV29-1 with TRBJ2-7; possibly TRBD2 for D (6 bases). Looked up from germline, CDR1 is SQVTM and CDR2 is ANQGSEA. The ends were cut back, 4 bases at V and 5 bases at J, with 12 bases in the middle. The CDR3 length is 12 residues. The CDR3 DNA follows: TGCAGCGTTGTACCCCCGGGGGACGAGCAGTACTTC. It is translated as CSVVPPGDEQYF.

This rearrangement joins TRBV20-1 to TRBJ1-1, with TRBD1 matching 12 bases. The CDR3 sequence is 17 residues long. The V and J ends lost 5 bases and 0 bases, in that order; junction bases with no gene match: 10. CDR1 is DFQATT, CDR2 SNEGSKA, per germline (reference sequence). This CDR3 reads CSAATTGTGGMNTEAFF. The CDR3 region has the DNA TGCAGTGCTGCCACTACCGGGACAGGGGGCATGAACACTGAAGCTTTCTTT.

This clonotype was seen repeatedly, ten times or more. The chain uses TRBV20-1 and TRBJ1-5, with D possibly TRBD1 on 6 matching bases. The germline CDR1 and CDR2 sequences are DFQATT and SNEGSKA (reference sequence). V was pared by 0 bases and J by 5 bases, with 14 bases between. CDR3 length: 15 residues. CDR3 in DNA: TGCAGTGCTAGAGATCGTGTTTGGACAGATCAGCCCCAGCATTTT. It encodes CSARDRVWTDQPQHF.

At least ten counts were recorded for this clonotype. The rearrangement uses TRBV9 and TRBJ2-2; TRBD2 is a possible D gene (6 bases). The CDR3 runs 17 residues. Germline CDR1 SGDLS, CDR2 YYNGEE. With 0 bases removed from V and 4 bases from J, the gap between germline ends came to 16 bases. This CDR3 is CASSVDGGLLGTGELFF. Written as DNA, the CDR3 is TGTGCCAGCAGCGTAGATGGAGGGCTTTTAGGCACCGGGGAGCTGTTTTTT.

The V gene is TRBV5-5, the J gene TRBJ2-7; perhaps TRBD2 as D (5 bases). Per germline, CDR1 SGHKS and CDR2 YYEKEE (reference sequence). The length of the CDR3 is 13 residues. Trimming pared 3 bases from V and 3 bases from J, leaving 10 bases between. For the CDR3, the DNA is TGTGCCAGCAGCTCCGGACTCTTCTACGAGCAGTACTTC. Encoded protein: CASSSGLFYEQYF.

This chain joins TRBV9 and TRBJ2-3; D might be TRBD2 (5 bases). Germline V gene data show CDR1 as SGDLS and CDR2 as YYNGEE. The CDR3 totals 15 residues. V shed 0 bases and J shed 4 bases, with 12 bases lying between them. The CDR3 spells CASSVGIGIPDTQYF. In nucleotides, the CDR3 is TGTGCCAGCAGCGTAGGGATCGGGATCCCAGATACGCAGTATTTT.

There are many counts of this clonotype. The CDR3 nucleotides are TGTGCCAGCACCCCAGGGGGTCAAGGCTACACCTTC. Translating it yields CASTPGGQGYTF. The chain couples TRBV12-3 or TRBV12-4 to TRBJ1-2, with TRBD1 identical over 7 bases. The CDR3 spans 12 residues. V gave up 7 bases and J gave up 8 bases; unmatched junction bases: 7.

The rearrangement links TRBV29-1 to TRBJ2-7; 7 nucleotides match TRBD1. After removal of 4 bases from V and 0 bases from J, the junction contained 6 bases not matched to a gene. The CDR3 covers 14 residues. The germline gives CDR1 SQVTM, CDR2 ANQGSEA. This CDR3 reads CSVGRGLPSYEQYF. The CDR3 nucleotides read TGCAGCGTTGGCAGGGGGTTACCCTCCTACGAGCAGTACTTC.

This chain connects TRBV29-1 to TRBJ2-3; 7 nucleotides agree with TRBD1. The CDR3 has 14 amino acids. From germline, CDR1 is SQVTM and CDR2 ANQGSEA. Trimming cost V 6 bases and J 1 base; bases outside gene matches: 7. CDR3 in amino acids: CSVQGQLGTDTQYF. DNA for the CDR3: TGCAGCGTGCAGGGACAGTTAGGCACAGATACGCAGTATTTT.

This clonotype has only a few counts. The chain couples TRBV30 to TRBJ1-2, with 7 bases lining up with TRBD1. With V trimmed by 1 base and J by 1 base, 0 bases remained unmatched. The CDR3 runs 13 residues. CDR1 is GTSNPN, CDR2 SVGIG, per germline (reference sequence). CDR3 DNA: TGTGCCTGGAGTGACAGGGGTAACTATGGCTACACCTTC. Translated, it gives CAWSDRGNYGYTF.

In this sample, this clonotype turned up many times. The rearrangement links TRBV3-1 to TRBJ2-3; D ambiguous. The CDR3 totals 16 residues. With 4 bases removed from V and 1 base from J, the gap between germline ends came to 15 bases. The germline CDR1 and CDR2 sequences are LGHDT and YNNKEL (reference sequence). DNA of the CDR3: TGTGCCAGCAGCCCCGAAGGAATTATTGGCACAGATACGCAGTATTTT. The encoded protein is CASSPEGIIGTDTQYF.

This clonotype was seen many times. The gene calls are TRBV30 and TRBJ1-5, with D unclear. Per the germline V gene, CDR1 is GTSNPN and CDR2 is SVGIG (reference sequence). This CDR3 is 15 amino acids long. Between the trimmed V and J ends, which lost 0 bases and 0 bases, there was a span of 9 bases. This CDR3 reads CAWSVQGLSNQPQHF. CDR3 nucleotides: TGTGCCTGGAGTGTACAAGGTCTTAGCAATCAGCCCCAGCATTTT. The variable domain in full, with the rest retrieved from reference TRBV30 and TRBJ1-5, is SQTIHQWPATLVQPVGSPLSLECTVEGTSNPNLYWYRQAAGRGLQLLFYSVGIGQISSEVPQNLSASRPQDRQFILSSKKLLLSDSGFYLCAWSVQGLSNQPQHFGDGTRLSIL.

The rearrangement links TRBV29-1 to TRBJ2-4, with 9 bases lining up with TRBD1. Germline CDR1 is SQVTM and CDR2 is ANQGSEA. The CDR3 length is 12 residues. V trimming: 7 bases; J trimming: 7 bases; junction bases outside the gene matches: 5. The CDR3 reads CSGGQGENIQYF. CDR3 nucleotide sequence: TGCAGCGGGGGACAGGGAGAGAACATTCAGTACTTC.

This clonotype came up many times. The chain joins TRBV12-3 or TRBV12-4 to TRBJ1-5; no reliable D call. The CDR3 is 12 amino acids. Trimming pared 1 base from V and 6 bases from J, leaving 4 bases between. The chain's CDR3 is CASSLGGQPQHF. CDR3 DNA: TGTGCCAGCAGTTTAGGGGGTCAGCCCCAGCATTTT.

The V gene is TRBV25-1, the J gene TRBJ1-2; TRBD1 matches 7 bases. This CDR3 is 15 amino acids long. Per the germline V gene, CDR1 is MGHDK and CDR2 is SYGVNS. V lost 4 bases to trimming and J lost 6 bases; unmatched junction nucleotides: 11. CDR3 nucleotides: TGTGCCAGCAGTGCAGACAGGGCAGACGGGCATGGCTACACCTTC. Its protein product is CASSADRADGHGYTF.

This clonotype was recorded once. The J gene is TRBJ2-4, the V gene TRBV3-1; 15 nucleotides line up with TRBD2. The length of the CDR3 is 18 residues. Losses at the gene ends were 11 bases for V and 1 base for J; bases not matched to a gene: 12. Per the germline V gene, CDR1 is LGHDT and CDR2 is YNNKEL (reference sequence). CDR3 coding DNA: TGTGCCTTCAGTTGGGGGACTAGCGGGAGGAAGGCCAAAAACATTCAGTACTTC. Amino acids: CAFSWGTSGRKAKNIQYF.

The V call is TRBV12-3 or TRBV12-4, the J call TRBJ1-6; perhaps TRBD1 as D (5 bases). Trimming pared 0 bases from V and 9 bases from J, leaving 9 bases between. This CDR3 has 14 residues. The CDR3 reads CASSLAGGSSPLHF. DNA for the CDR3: TGTGCCAGCAGTTTAGCCGGGGGATCTTCACCCCTCCACTTT.

The CDR3 coding sequence is TGCAGCGTTGTGGGACAGCGCTCCTACGAGCAGTACTTC. Translation: CSVVGQRSYEQYF. The chain employs TRBV29-1 and TRBJ2-7, with TRBD1 matching over 7 bases. This CDR3 is built from 13 residues. CDR1 is SQVTM and CDR2 is ANQGSEA in the germline V gene. Trimming took 4 bases from V and 0 from J; bases not matched to a gene: 3.

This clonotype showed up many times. In DNA form, the CDR3 reads TGTGCCAGCAGTTTAACCCAGTCCTACGAGCAGTACTTC. Encoded protein: CASSLTQSYEQYF. V gene TRBV28 combines with J gene TRBJ2-7; D call uncertain. This CDR3 comprises 13 residues. Trimming cost V 2 bases and J 1 base, with 6 bases left between them. Germline CDR1 MDHEN, CDR2 SYDVKM. The whole variable domain, remainder taken from reference TRBV28 and TRBJ2-7, is DVKVTQSSRYLVKRTGEKVFLECVQDMDHENMFWYRQDPGLGLRLIYFSYDVKMKEKGDIPEGYSVSREKKERFSLILESASTNQTSMYLCASSLTQSYEQYFGPGTRLTVT.

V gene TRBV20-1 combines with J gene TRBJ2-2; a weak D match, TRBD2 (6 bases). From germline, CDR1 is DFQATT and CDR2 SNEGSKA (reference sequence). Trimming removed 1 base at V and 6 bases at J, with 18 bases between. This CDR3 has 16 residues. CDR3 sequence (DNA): TGCAGTGCTAGAGTTTTGGGCGGGAAAGGGTCCGGGGAGCTGTTTTTT. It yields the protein CSARVLGGKGSGELFF.

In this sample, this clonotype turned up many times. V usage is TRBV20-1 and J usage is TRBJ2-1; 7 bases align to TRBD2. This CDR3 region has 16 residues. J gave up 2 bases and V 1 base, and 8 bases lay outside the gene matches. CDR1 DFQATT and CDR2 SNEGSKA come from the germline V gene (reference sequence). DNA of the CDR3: TGCAGTGCTAGAGCTCGCGGGAGAGGACCCTACAATGAGCAGTTCTTC. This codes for CSARARGRGPYNEQFF.

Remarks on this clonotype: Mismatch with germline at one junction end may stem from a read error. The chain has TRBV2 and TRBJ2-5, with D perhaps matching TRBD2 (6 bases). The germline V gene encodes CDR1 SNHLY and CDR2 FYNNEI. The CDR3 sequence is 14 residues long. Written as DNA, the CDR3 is TGTGTCAGCAGTGAAGGAGGGGTCTTGGAGACCCAGTACTTC. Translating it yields CVSSEGGVLETQYF. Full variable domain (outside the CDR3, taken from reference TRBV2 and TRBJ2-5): EPEVTQTPSHQVTQMGQEVILRCVPISNHLYFYWYRQILGQKVEFLVSFYNNEISEKSEIFDDQFSVERPDGSNFTLKIRSTKLEDSAMYFCVSSEGGVLETQYFGPGTRLLVL.

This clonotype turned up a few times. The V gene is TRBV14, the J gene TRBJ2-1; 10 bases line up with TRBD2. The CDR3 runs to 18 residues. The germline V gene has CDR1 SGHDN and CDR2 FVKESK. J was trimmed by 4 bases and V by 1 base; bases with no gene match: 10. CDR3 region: CASSQGGQAGGMYNEQFF. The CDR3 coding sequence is TGTGCCAGCAGCCAAGGAGGACAAGCGGGAGGGATGTACAATGAGCAGTTCTTC. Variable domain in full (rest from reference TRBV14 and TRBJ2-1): EAGVTQFPSHSVIEKGQTVTLRCDPISGHDNLYWYRRVMGKEIKFLLHFVKESKQDESGMPNNRFLAERTGGTYSTLKVQPAELEDSGVYFCASSQGGQAGGMYNEQFFGPGTRLTVL.

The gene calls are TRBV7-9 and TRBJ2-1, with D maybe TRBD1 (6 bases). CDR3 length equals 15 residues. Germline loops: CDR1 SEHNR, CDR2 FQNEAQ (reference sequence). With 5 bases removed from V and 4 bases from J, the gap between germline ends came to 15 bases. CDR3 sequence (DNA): TGTGCCAGCAGCGGTGGGCAGGGGACATACAATGAGCAGTTCTTC. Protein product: CASSGGQGTYNEQFF.

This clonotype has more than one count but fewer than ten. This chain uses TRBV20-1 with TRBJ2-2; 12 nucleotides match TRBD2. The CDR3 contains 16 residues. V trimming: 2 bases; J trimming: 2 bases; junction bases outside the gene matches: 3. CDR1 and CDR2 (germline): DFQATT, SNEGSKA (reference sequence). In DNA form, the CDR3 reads TGCAGTGCTAGAACTAGCGGGAGGAAAAACACCGGGGAGCTGTTTTTT. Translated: CSARTSGRKNTGELFF.

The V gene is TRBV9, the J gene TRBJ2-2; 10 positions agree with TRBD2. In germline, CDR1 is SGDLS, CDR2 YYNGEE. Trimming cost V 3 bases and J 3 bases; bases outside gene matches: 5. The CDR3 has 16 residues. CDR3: CASSASGRSHTGELFF. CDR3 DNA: TGTGCCAGCAGCGCTAGCGGGAGATCACACACCGGGGAGCTGTTTTTT.